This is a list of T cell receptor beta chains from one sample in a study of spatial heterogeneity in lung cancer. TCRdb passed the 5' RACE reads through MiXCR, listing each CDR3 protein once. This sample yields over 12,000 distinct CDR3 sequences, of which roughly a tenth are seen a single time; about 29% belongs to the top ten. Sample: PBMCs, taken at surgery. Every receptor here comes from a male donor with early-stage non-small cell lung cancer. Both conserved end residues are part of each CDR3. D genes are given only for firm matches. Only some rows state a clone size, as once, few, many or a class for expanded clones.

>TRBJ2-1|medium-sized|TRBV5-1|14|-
CASSLSPSGEGQFF
TGCGCCAGCAGCTTGTCCCCTTCCGGAGAAGGGCAGTTCTTC
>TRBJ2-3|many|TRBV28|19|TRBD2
CASIGTSGSIHYNDNTQYF
TGTGCCAGCATAGGGACTAGCGGGAGCATCCACTACAACGATAATACGCAGTATTTT
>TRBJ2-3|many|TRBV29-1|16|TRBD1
CSVEGTGTGGPDTQYF
TGCAGCGTTGAAGGCACCGGGACAGGGGGCCCAGATACGCAGTATTTT
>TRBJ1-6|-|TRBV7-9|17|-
CASSRALGGEGNSPLHF
TGTGCCAGCAGCCGAGCGCTCGGGGGGGAAGGTAATTCACCCCTCCACTTT
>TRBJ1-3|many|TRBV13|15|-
CASRPPSGAGNTIYF
TGTGCCAGCAGGCCCCCATCCGGGGCTGGAAACACCATATATTTT
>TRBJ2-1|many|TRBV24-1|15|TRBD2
CATSDAGLSGNEQFF
TGTGCCACCAGTGATGCGGGACTAAGCGGCAATGAGCAGTTCTTC
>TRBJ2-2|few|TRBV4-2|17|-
CASSHYSGGENTGELFF
TGTGCCAGCAGCCATTATTCCGGGGGAGAGAACACCGGGGAGCTGTTTTTT
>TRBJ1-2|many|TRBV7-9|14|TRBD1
CASSPGQGNYGYTF
TGTGCCAGCAGCCCCGGACAGGGCAACTATGGCTACACCTTC
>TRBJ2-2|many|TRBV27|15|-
CASSLNGPNTGELFF
TGTGCCAGCAGTTTGAACGGCCCGAACACCGGGGAGCTGTTTTTT
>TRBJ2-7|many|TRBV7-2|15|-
CASSQPGPNNYEQYF
TGTGCCAGCAGCCAACCGGGACCAAATAACTACGAGCAGTACTTC
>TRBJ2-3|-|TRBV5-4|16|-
CASSPWAGLSSDTQYF
TGTGCCAGCAGCCCCTGGGCAGGGCTGAGTTCAGATACGCAGTATTTT
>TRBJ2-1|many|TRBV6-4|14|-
CASSDKGAYNEQFF
TGTGCCAGCAGTGACAAAGGGGCCTACAATGAGCAGTTCTTC
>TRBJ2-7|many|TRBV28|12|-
CASRGQLSVQYF
TGTGCCAGCAGGGGCCAGCTGAGTGTGCAGTACTTC
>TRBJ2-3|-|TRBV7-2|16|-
CASSYNGGTGADTQYF
TGTGCCAGCAGCTACAATGGCGGTACGGGCGCAGATACGCAGTATTTT
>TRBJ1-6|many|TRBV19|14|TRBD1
CASNSGQGISPLHF
TGTGCCAGTAATTCAGGACAGGGGATTTCACCCCTCCACTTT
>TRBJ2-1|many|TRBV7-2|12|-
CASSLGNYGRFF
TGTGCCAGCAGCTTGGGGAATTATGGGCGCTTCTTC
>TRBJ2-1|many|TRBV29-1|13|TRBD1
CSGTGLSYNEQFF
TGCAGCGGGACAGGGCTCTCCTACAATGAGCAGTTCTTC
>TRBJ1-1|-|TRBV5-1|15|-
CASSPLPGRNTEAFF
TGCGCCAGCAGCCCCCTCCCCGGGCGGAACACTGAAGCTTTCTTT
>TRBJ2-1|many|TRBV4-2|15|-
CASSQVVGSLHEQFF
TGTGCCAGCAGCCAAGTTGTAGGTTCCCTACATGAGCAGTTCTTC
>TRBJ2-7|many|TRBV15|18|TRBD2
CATSREIAGGPEAYEQYF
TGTGCCACCAGCAGAGAGATCGCGGGAGGGCCGGAGGCCTACGAGCAGTACTTC
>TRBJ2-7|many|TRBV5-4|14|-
CASSLVDRPYEQYF
TGTGCCAGCAGCTTGGTGGACAGACCCTACGAGCAGTACTTC
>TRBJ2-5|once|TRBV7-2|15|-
CASSHPPARMETKYF
TGTGCCAGCAGCCACCCGCCAGCGCGGATGGAGACCAAGTACTTC
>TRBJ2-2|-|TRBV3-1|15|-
CASSQQVANTGELFF
TGTGCCAGCAGCCAGCAGGTCGCGAACACCGGGGAGCTGTTTTTT
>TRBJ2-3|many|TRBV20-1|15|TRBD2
CSAVRLAGGADTQYF
TGCAGTGCCGTGAGACTAGCGGGAGGTGCAGATACGCAGTATTTT
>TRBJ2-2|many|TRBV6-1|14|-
CASSEGGPPGELFF
TGTGCCAGCAGTGAAGGGGGCCCCCCCGGGGAGCTGTTTTTT
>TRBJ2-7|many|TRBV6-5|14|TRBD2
CASQRGAAPYEQYF
TGTGCCAGCCAGCGGGGGGCGGCCCCCTACGAGCAGTACTTC
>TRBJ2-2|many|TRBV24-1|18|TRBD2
CATSRTSGKFTNTGELFF
TGTGCCACCAGTAGGACTAGCGGGAAGTTTACGAACACCGGGGAGCTGTTTTTT
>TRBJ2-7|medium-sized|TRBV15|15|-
CATSRDSPPRQEQYF
TGTGCCACCAGCAGAGATAGTCCCCCTCGGCAGGAGCAGTACTTC
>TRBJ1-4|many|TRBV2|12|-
CAGFYSNEKLFF
TGTGCCGGCTTTTACAGTAATGAAAAACTGTTTTTT
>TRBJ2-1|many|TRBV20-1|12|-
CSAREDDNEQFF
TGCAGTGCTAGAGAAGACGACAATGAGCAGTTCTTC
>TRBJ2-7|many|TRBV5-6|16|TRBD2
CASTRPDGLASNEQYF
TGTGCCTCAACGCGCCCTGACGGACTAGCGTCCAACGAGCAGTACTTC